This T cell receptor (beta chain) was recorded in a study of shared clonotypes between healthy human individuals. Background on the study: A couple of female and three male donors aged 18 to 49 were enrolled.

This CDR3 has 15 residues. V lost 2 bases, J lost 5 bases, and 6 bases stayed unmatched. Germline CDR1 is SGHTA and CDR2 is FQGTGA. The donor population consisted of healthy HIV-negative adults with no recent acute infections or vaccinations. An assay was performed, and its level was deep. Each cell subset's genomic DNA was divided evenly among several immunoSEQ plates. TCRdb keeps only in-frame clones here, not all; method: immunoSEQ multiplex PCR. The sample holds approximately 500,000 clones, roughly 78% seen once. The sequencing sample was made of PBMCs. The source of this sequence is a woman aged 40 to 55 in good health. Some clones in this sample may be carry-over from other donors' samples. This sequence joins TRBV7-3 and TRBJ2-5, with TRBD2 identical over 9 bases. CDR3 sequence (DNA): TGTGCCAGCAGCTTAGTAGCGGGAGTTTTTGAGACCCAGTACTTC. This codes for CASSLVAGVFETQYF.